This passage covers 20 T cell receptor beta chains from one sample sequenced in a study of TIL therapy for anti-PD-1-resistant metastatic lung cancer. The time point was: pre-treatment sample, taken before nivolumab and TIL therapy. This was the immunoSEQ v3 assay. The repertoire was sequenced with immunoSEQ multiplex PCR; TCRdb's copy has only in-frame clones and lacks some. The data show about 52,000 clones, about 80% seen once. The sample here was blood, taken at baseline. These receptors all come from a woman aged 25-80 years with non-small cell lung cancer.

The chain recombines TRBV5-5 with TRBJ1-5; 8 bases are shared with TRBD1. Germline values: CDR1 SGHKS, CDR2 YYEKEE (reference sequence). The length of the CDR3 is 15 residues. The trim removed 4 bases at V and 0 bases at J, leaving 3 bases unmatched. Here the CDR3 DNA reads TGTGCCAGCAGCCAGGGGGCGGCTAGCAATCAGCCCCAGCATTTT. It specifies CASSQGAASNQPQHF. Drawing the rest from reference TRBV5-5 and TRBJ1-5, the complete variable domain is DAGVTQSPTHLIKTRGQQVTLRCSPISGHKSVSWYQQVLGQGPQFIFQYYEKEERGRGNFPDRFSARQFPNYSSELNVNALLLGDSALYLCASSQGAASNQPQHFGDGTRLSIL.

The genes are TRBV28 and TRBJ1-2, with unresolved D. Germline V gives CDR1 MDHEN, CDR2 SYDVKM. V was clipped by 5 bases and J by 4 bases, with 11 bases between them. The CDR3 length is 13 residues. The CDR3 DNA reads TGTGCCAGCAGTCAAGACGGACCCTATGGCTACACCTTC. This sequence encodes CASSQDGPYGYTF.

The chain joins TRBV5-5 to TRBJ1-2, with no clear D. Per the germline V gene, CDR1 is SGHKS and CDR2 is YYEKEE (reference sequence). The CDR3 consists of 11 residues. With 4 bases removed from V and 2 bases from J, the gap between germline ends came to 3 bases. CDR3 bases: TGTGCCAGCAGCGGAAACTATGGCTACACCTTC. Amino acids: CASSGNYGYTF.

This clone was recorded a few times. This sequence joins TRBV30 and TRBJ1-6, with D unresolved. Germline CDR1 is GTSNPN and CDR2 is SVGIG (reference sequence). The length of the CDR3 is 15 residues. The V end was cut by 6 bases, the J end by 10 bases, with 22 bases between. CDR3 sequence reads: CACLSPGLGRSPLHF. CDR3 in DNA: TGTGCCTGTCTGAGCCCGGGTCTCGGCCGGTCACCCCTCCACTTT. The full variable domain, its missing parts supplied by reference TRBV30 and TRBJ1-6, is SQTIHQWPATLVQPVGSPLSLECTVEGTSNPNLYWYRQAAGRGLQLLFYSVGIGQISSEVPQNLSASRPQDRQFILSSKKLLLSDSGFYLCACLSPGLGRSPLHFGNGTRLTVT.

The gene calls are TRBV6-6 and TRBJ1-5, with a weak D call TRBD1 (5 bases). The CDR3 runs to 14 residues. Between the trimmed V and J ends, which lost 0 bases and 6 bases, there was a span of 9 bases. Germline CDR1 and CDR2: MNHNY and SVGAGI (reference sequence). CDR3 sequence: CASSYSGEAQPQHF. For the CDR3, the DNA is TGTGCCAGCAGTTACTCAGGGGAGGCTCAGCCCCAGCATTTT.

The V and J genes are TRBV5-1 and TRBJ2-3; D is uncertain. Per germline, CDR1 SGHRS and CDR2 YFSETQ. V lost 5 bases, J lost 2 bases, and 9 bases lay in between. The CDR3 extends over 13 amino acids. The CDR3 sequence: CASRGRITDTQYF. The CDR3 nucleotides read TGCGCCAGCAGGGGTCGGATCACAGATACGCAGTATTTT.

This chain joins TRBV27 and TRBJ2-6; TRBD1 agrees at 9 bases. V trimming: 5 bases; J trimming: 2 bases; junction bases outside the gene matches: 10. Germline V gene data show CDR1 as MNHEY and CDR2 as SMNVEV (reference sequence). The CDR3 contains 18 residues. CDR3 DNA: TGTGCCAGCAGTCGACAAGGAACAGGGGGCGCTGGGGCCAACGTCCTGACTTTC. Amino acid sequence: CASSRQGTGGAGANVLTF.

The DNA of the CDR3 is TGTGCCAGCAGCCAAGCCGGGGAAGGAGGGGACTACGAGCAGTACTTC. Protein sequence: CASSQAGEGGDYEQYF. The chain couples TRBV4-2 to TRBJ2-7; D might be TRBD2 (6 bases). V gave up 1 base and J gave up 3 bases, with 16 bases separating them. CDR1 is LGHNA and CDR2 is YNFKEQ in the germline V gene. This CDR3 contains 16 residues.

This rearrangement joins TRBV4-1 to TRBJ1-2; D remains unclear. CDR1 MGHRA and CDR2 YSYEKL come from the germline V gene. The CDR3 consists of 11 residues. V was cut by 5 bases and J by 10 bases, with 11 bases left in between. The CDR3 is CASSTRGDYTF. The CDR3 DNA reads TGCGCCAGCAGCACACGGGGTGACTACACCTTC.

This clone showed up just a few times. This chain uses TRBV6-5 with TRBJ1-1; a possible D gene is TRBD1 (5 bases). Trimming stripped 6 bases from V and 0 bases from J, with 11 bases between. Germline lookup yields CDR1 MNHEY and CDR2 SVGAGI. The length of the CDR3 is 14 residues. This CDR3 is CASSWGGLNTEAFF. The DNA of the CDR3 is TGTGCCAGCAGCTGGGGGGGATTGAACACTGAAGCTTTCTTT.

DNA for the CDR3: TGTGCCAGCAGCTTAGGTCCCGCCGCTTGGTCTGGGGCCAACGTCCTGACTTTC. It translates to CASSLGPAAWSGANVLTF. The V call is TRBV11-2, the J call TRBJ2-6; D gene uncertain. The CDR3 sequence is 18 residues long. From germline, CDR1 is SGHAT and CDR2 FQNNGV. V was cut by 1 base and J by 1 base, with 14 bases left in between.

In its sample, this clone was seen once. The J gene is TRBJ1-1, the V gene TRBV25-1; TRBD1 matches at 8 bases. The CDR3 runs 17 residues. The V segment lost 2 bases and the J segment 2 bases; nucleotides outside the gene matches: 10. Germline-derived CDR1 and CDR2 are MGHDK and SYGVNS. The CDR3 nucleotides read TGTGCCAGCAGTGAACATATACACGGACAGGGAAACACTGAAGCTTTCTTT. Translation gives CASSEHIHGQGNTEAFF.

DNA for the CDR3: TGCGCCAGCAGCCAAGATATGGCTACGGGTGAGCAGTTCTTC. The encoded protein is CASSQDMATGEQFF. V is TRBV4-3 and J is TRBJ2-1; D is unresolved. This CDR3 region has 14 residues. The V and J ends lost 0 bases and 9 bases respectively, with 12 bases between them. Germline V CDR1 and CDR2: LGHNA, YSLEER.

The chain carries TRBV29-1 and TRBJ2-7; 9 bases agree with TRBD1. CDR3 length equals 14 residues. J was trimmed by 3 bases and V by 6 bases; bases with no gene match: 9. Germline lookup yields CDR1 SQVTM and CDR2 ANQGSEA. Written as DNA, the CDR3 is TGCAGCGTATCCCCGGGACAGGGTGGCTACGAGCAGTACTTC. Translating it yields CSVSPGQGGYEQYF.

The genes are TRBV11-1 and TRBJ2-1, with 11 bases matching TRBD2. The CDR3 runs to 15 residues. With 2 bases clipped from V and 6 bases from J, the junction kept 3 bases outside the gene matches. Germline V lookup: CDR1 SGHAT, CDR2 FQDESV (reference sequence). The CDR3 DNA follows: TGTGCCAGCAGCTTACGGACTAGCGGGCGCAATGAGCAGTTCTTC. Its protein product is CASSLRTSGRNEQFF.

This chain joins TRBV30 and TRBJ1-2; no clear D. Trimming pared 4 bases from V and 1 base from J, leaving 10 bases between. Germline V gene data show CDR1 as GTSNPN and CDR2 as SVGIG (reference sequence). The CDR3 totals 13 residues. CDR3 in amino acids: CAWKLAGNYGYTF. DNA for the CDR3: TGTGCCTGGAAATTAGCCGGTAACTATGGCTACACCTTC.

The sample holds one count of this clone. This chain joins TRBV5-1 and TRBJ1-2, with TRBD1 identical over 8 bases. The CDR3 sequence is 14 residues long. With V trimmed by 2 bases and J by 7 bases, 7 bases remained unmatched. Germline CDR1 and CDR2: SGHRS and YFSETQ. CDR3 amino acids: CASSFRTGSGGYTF. DNA for the CDR3: TGCGCCAGCAGCTTCCGGACAGGGTCGGGTGGCTACACCTTC.

This chain joins TRBV11-2 and TRBJ2-1; D ambiguous. With 5 bases removed from V and 10 bases from J, the gap between germline ends came to 9 bases. The CDR3 is made up of 11 amino acids. Germline V gene lookup returns CDR1 SGHAT and CDR2 FQNNGV. CDR3 sequence: CASSKYWEQFF. CDR3 in DNA: TGTGCCAGCAGCAAGTACTGGGAGCAGTTCTTC.

V usage is TRBV5-5 and J usage is TRBJ2-1; D is undetermined. Looked up from germline, CDR1 is SGHKS and CDR2 is YYEKEE (reference sequence). The CDR3 consists of 12 residues. V lost 4 bases to trimming and J lost 10 bases, with 12 bases between them. CDR3 sequence reads: CASSIGIGEQFF. Here the CDR3 DNA reads TGTGCCAGCAGCATTGGCATAGGGGAGCAGTTCTTC.

The CDR3 is CASRPGTSSSYEQYF. For the CDR3, the DNA is TGTGCCAGCAGACCCGGGACTAGTAGTTCCTACGAGCAGTACTTC. The chain carries TRBV6-6 and TRBJ2-7; TRBD2 matches at 8 bases. The germline V gene has CDR1 MNHNY and CDR2 SVGAGI (reference sequence). The CDR3 covers 15 residues. Germline trimming cut 6 bases from V and 1 base from J; bases unmatched to any gene: 8.